A selection of T cell receptor beta chains follows, all from one sample in a study of blood T cells in healthy people across ages. TCRdb re-called the 5' RACE reads through MiXCR, storing one row per CDR3 protein. The sample lists 850,000 to 950,000 distinct CDR3 sequences; around 26% were seen once. Material: blood. These receptors originate from a woman aged 80 or older in good health. Each CDR3 is given with its conserved first and last residue. The D gene is left open where the match is weak. Expanded clones get a size class; other rows say once, few or many, or leave the size out.

J,D,V,size,DNA,CDR3
TRBJ1-5,-,TRBV25-1,many,TGTGCCAGCAGTCAGGGACTGTTCAATCAGCCCCAGCATTTT,CASSQGLFNQPQHF
TRBJ2-1,TRBD1,TRBV6-1,many,TGTGCCAGCAGTGTCCGCAGGGGACAGAACAATGAGCAGTTCTTC,CASSVRRGQNNEQFF
TRBJ2-7,TRBD1,TRBV24-1,-,TGTGCCACCAGTGATAGGGGACAGCTTAACAATGAGCAGTACTTC,CATSDRGQLNNEQYF
TRBJ2-4,TRBD2,TRBV4-2,many,TGTGCCAGCAGCCAAGGGGCCGGGGGGTTCGGAAACAACATTCAGTACTTC,CASSQGAGGFGNNIQYF
TRBJ2-3,TRBD2,TRBV3-1,-,TGTGCCAGCATAGCGGGGGACCGAACTAGCACAGATACGCAGTATTTT,CASIAGDRTSTDTQYF
TRBJ1-1,-,TRBV5-1,-,TGCGCCAGCAGCTCTTACAGGTCTGAAGCTTTCTTT,CASSSYRSEAFF
TRBJ1-4,-,TRBV7-9,few,TGTGCCAGCAGCTTAGTTGGGACCTTTAATGAAAAACTGTTTTTT,CASSLVGTFNEKLFF
TRBJ2-5,TRBD2,TRBV20-1,many,TGCAGTGCTAGAGCCCCCTTAGCGGGGTGGGAAGAGACCCAGTACTTC,CSARAPLAGWEETQYF
TRBJ1-1,TRBD1,TRBV6-6,few,TGTGCCAGCAGTTTGACAGGGAGAGGCGGGACTGAAGCTTTCTTT,CASSLTGRGGTEAFF
TRBJ2-7,TRBD1,TRBV20-1,-,TGCAGGGCTGGACAGGGAATCTACGTGCAGTACTTC,CRAGQGIYVQYF
TRBJ1-6,TRBD1,TRBV7-2,-,TGTGCCAGCAGCTCACCGGGACAGAGTAATTCACCCCTCCACTTT,CASSSPGQSNSPLHF
TRBJ1-1,-,TRBV21-1,-,TGTGCCAGCAGCAAATTTCGGGGGGGCCGGGGCCGCCTTTCCAAGAACACTGAAGCTTTCTTT,CASSKFRGGRGRLSKNTEAFF
TRBJ2-7,TRBD2,TRBV7-2,-,TGTGCCAGCAGCTTAGCTTCTAGCGGGGGGGACTACGAGCAGTACTTC,CASSLASSGGDYEQYF
TRBJ2-5,TRBD2,TRBV20-1,-,TGCAGTGCTCCCACTAGCGGGGGAAAGACCCAGTACTTC,CSAPTSGGKTQYF
TRBJ2-3,TRBD1,TRBV6-5,few,TGTGCCAGCAGTGAACGACAGGGGGGTCGAAATACGCAGTATTTT,CASSERQGGRNTQYF
TRBJ2-5,-,TRBV5-1,few,TGCGCCAACAGCTCGAGAGAGACCCAGTACTTC,CANSSRETQYF
TRBJ1-1,-,TRBV6-5,-,TGTGCCAGCAGAGGATTCGGGTTGTCGGATTGGGCTTTCTTT,CASRGFGLSDWAFF
TRBJ2-3,TRBD1,TRBV6-6,many,TGTGCCAGCAGGGACAGGGCAGGTGGCACAGATACGCAGTATTTT,CASRDRAGGTDTQYF
TRBJ2-2,-,TRBV7-2,many,TGTGCCAGCAGCTTCGGGCCCTTTATCGGGGAGCTGTTTTTT,CASSFGPFIGELFF
TRBJ2-5,-,TRBV12-3/TRBV12-4,many,TGTGCCAGCAGTTTCCCCAGACAAACACTCATGGGTGAAGAGACCCAGTACTTC,CASSFPRQTLMGEETQYF
TRBJ2-5,TRBD2,TRBV5-1,many,TGCGCCAGCAGCTTGGGGGCTAGCGGACTACAAGAGACCCAGTACTTC,CASSLGASGLQETQYF
TRBJ2-1,TRBD2,TRBV20-1,few,TGCAGTGCCCTGGGCCGCGGGGGGGCTTTGACTAGCTCCTACAATGAGCAGTTCTTC,CSALGRGGALTSSYNEQFF
TRBJ1-2,-,TRBV14,-,TGTGCCAGCAGCCAACGGGGTCAAACTAGCTATGGCTACACCTTC,CASSQRGQTSYGYTF
TRBJ2-1,TRBD2,TRBV5-6,many,TGTGCCAGCAGCCGCCTAAGCGGGGGGCCCAAAAATGAGCAGTTCTTC,CASSRLSGGPKNEQFF
TRBJ1-1,-,TRBV7-2,few,TGTGCCAGCAGCTTAGGAGGGGCAAAGCGTGAAGCTTTCTTT,CASSLGGAKREAFF
TRBJ2-1,TRBD2,TRBV7-2,-,TGTGCCAGCAGTTTAGTGGGGACTAGCGGGGGGGCCACCTACAATGAGCAGTTCTTC,CASSLVGTSGGATYNEQFF
TRBJ2-5,-,TRBV4-3,many,TGCGCCAGCAGCCAATGGCCGGGGCGAGAGACCCAGTACTTC,CASSQWPGRETQYF
TRBJ2-3,-,TRBV20-1,many,TGCAGTGCTAGACCTCAGGGGAAGAGGGGCACAGATACGCAGTATTTT,CSARPQGKRGTDTQYF
TRBJ2-3,TRBD2,TRBV4-1,-,TGCGCCAGCAGCCACAGCGGGGGGGGTGCAGATACGCAGTATTTT,CASSHSGGGADTQYF
TRBJ1-6,TRBD1,TRBV28,-,TGTGCCAGCAACCGAACAGGACAGGGATATTCACCCCTCCACTTT,CASNRTGQGYSPLHF
TRBJ2-1,-,TRBV27,many,TGTGCCAGCAGTTCCCCAATCCTACAGGGCCAAACTACCTACAATGAGCAGTTCTTC,CASSSPILQGQTTYNEQFF
TRBJ1-2,-,TRBV12-3/TRBV12-4,-,TGTGCCAGCAGTTTACGGGGGAGGGGGAACTATGGCTACACCTTC,CASSLRGRGNYGYTF
TRBJ2-1,-,TRBV7-8,once,TGTGCCAGCAGGCGAATTTTGGGGTACCCGGTAGGCAATGAGCAGTTCTTC,CASRRILGYPVGNEQFF
TRBJ1-2,-,TRBV5-6,-,TGTGCCAGCAGCCCGAGGGCCAGGGGCGATAACTATGGCTACACCTTC,CASSPRARGDNYGYTF
TRBJ1-2,-,TRBV6-2/TRBV6-3,-,TGTGCCAGCACCGTAATGGCGAACTATGGCTACACCTTC,CASTVMANYGYTF
TRBJ2-7,TRBD1,TRBV27,-,TGTGCCAGCAGTTTATCGCTTGCCAGGGGGCTTGACGAGCAGTACTTC,CASSLSLARGLDEQYF
TRBJ2-3,-,TRBV5-1,-,TGCGCCAGCAGCCCGGCCCCCGCGGATACGCAGTATTTT,CASSPAPADTQYF
TRBJ2-3,-,TRBV29-1,many,TGCAGCGTGAAGACACCGGCAAGCACAGATACGCAGTATTTT,CSVKTPASTDTQYF
TRBJ1-1,TRBD1,TRBV11-2,-,TGTGCCAGCAGCTTAGGACAGGGTTCGGGGGAAGCTTTCTTT,CASSLGQGSGEAFF
TRBJ2-4,TRBD1,TRBV12-3/TRBV12-4,many,TGTGCCAGCAGTTTTGGCCACAGGGGGGACATTCAGTACTTC,CASSFGHRGDIQYF
TRBJ1-2,-,TRBV27,many,TGTGCCAGCAGTTTATCGAAAGGGGGAGGCTACACCTTC,CASSLSKGGGYTF
TRBJ1-2,-,TRBV6-1,-,TGTGCCAGCGTCAGGAGGGGCCTGGACTATGGCTACATCTTC,CASVRRGLDYGYIF
TRBJ2-7,-,TRBV7-7,many,TGTGCTAGCAGCTTAGCGGCGGGGTACGAGCAGTACTTC,CASSLAAGYEQYF
TRBJ1-2,-,TRBV7-2,many,TGTGCCAGCAGCTTAAGTTCGGGGGGAAACTATGGCTACACCTTC,CASSLSSGGNYGYTF
TRBJ2-1,-,TRBV4-1,-,TGCGCCAGCAGCCCCGGAAAGGACGATGAGCAGTTCTTC,CASSPGKDDEQFF
TRBJ1-4,-,TRBV9,few,TGTGCCAGCAGCGTAGCGACAGGAGCAACTAATGAAAAACTGTTTTTT,CASSVATGATNEKLFF